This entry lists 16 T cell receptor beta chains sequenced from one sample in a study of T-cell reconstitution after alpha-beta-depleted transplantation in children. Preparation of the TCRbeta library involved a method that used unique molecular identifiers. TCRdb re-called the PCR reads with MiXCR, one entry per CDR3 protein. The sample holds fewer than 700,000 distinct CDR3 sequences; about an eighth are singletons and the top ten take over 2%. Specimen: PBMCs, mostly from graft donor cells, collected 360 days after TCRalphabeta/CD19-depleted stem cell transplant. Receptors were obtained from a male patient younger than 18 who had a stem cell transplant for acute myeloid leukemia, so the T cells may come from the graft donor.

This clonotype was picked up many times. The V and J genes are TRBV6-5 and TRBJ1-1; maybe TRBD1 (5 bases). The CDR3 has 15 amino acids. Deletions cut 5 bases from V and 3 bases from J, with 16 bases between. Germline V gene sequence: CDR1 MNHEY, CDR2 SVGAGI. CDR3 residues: CASSHAWGMDTEAFF. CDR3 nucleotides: TGTGCCAGCAGTCACGCTTGGGGGATGGACACTGAAGCTTTCTTT.

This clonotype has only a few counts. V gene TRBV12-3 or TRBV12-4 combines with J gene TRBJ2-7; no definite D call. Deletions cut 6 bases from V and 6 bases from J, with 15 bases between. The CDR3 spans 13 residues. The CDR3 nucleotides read TGTGCCAGCAGCTCCTTGGCAGCCGGCGAGCAGTACGTC. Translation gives CASSSLAAGEQYV.

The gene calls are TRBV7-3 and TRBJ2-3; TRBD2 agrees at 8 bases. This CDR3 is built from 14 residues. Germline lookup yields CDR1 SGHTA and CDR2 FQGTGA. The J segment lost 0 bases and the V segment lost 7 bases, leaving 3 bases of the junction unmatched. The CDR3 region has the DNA TGTGCCAGCACCCCTAGCGGGAGCACAGATACGCAGTATTTT. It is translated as CASTPSGSTDTQYF.

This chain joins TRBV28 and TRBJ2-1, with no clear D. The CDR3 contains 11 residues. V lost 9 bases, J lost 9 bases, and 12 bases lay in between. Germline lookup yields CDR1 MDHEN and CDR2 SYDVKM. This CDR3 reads CASRVYGEQFF. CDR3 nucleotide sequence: TGTGCCAGTCGGGTGTACGGTGAGCAGTTCTTC.

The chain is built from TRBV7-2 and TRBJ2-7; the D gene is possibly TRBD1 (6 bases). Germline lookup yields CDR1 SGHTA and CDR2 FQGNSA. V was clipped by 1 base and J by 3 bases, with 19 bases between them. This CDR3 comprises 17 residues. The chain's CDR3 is CASSLVTGIDGNYEQYF. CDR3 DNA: TGTGCCAGCAGCTTAGTTACAGGGATTGATGGGAACTACGAGCAGTACTTC.

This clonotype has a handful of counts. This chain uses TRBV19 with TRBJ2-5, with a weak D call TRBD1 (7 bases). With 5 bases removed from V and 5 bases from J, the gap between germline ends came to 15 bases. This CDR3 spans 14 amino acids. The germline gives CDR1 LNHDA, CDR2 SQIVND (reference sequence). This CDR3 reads CASSGHRGGETQYF. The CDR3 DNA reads TGTGCCAGTAGTGGTCACAGGGGAGGCGAGACCCAGTACTTC.

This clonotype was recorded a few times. The CDR3 DNA is TGCGCCAGCAGCCAAGGTACGACTGGACAAGCCGTCTACGAGCAGTACTTC. As protein: CASSQGTTGQAVYEQYF. This rearrangement joins TRBV4-3 to TRBJ2-7; D might be TRBD1 (5 bases). The germline CDR1 and CDR2 sequences are LGHNA and YSLEER. The CDR3 has 17 residues. V lost 1 base and J lost 3, with 19 bases in between.

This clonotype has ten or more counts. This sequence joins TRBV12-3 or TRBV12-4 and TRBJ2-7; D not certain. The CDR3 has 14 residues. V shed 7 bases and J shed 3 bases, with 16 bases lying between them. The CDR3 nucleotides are TGTGCCAGCAATTCTCGCGGACGGAACTACGAGCAGTACTTC. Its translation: CASNSRGRNYEQYF.

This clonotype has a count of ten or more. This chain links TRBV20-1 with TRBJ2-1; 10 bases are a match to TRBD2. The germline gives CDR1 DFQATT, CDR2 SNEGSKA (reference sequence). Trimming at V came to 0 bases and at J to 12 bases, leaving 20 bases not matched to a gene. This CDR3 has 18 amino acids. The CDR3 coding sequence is TGCAGTGCTAGAGATCATCAAGGACTAGCGGTATCTCAGTTAGGGCAGTTCTTC. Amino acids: CSARDHQGLAVSQLGQFF.

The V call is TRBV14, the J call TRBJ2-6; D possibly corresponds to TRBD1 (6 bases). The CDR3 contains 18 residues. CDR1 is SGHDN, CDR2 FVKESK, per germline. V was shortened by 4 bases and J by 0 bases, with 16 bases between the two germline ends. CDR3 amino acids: CASSLRQAPFSGANVLTF. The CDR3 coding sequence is TGTGCCAGCAGCCTTAGACAGGCCCCTTTCTCTGGGGCCAACGTCCTGACTTTC.

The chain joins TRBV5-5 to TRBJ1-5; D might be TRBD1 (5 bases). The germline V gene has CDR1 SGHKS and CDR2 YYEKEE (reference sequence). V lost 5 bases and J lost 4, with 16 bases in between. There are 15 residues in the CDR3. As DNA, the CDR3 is TGTGCCAGCAGAGTGGGGGACTTTCGAAATCAGCCCCAGCATTTT. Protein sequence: CASRVGDFRNQPQHF.

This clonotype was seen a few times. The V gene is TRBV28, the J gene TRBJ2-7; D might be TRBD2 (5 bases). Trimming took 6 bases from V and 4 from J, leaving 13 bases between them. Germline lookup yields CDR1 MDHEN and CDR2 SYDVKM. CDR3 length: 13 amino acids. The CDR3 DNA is TGTGCCAGCAGGCCCGGAGGTCAGTACGAGCAGTACTTC. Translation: CASRPGGQYEQYF.

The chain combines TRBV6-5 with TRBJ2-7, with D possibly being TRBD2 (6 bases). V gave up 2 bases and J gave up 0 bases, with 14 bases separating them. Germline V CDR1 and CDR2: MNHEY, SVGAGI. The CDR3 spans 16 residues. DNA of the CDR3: TGTGCCAGCAGTTACCGAAGCGGGCTGGGCTCCTACGAGCAGTACTTC. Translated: CASSYRSGLGSYEQYF.

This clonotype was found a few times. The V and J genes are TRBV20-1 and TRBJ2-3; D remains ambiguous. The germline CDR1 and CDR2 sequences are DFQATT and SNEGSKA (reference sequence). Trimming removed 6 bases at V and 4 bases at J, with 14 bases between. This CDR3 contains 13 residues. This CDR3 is CSAAWRSADTQYF. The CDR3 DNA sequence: TGCAGTGCCGCTTGGCGATCCGCAGATACGCAGTATTTT.

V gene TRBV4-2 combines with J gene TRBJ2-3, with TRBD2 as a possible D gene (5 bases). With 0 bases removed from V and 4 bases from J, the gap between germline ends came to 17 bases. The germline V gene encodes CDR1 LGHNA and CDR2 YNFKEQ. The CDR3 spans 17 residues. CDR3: CASSQDVLLGPADTQYF. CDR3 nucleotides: TGTGCCAGCAGCCAAGATGTCTTACTAGGGCCGGCAGATACGCAGTATTTT.

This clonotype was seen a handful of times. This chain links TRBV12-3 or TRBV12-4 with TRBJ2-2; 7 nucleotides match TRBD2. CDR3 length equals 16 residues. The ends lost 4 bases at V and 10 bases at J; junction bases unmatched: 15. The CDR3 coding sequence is TGTGCCAGCAGTTCCCAAGCGGGACTTCCTTCGCAGGAGCTGTTTTTT. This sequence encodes CASSSQAGLPSQELFF.